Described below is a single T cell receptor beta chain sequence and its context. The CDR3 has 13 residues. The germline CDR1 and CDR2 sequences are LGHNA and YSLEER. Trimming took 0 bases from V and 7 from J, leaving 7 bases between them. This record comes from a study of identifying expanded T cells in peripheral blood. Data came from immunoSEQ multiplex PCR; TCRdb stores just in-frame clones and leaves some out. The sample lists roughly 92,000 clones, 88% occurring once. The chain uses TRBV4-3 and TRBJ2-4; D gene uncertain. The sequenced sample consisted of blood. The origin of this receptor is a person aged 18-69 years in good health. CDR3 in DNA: TGCGCCAGCAGCCAAGACCCAGGCAACATTCAGTACTTC. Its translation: CASSQDPGNIQYF.